This T cell receptor (beta chain) was profiled in a study of regulatory T cells in long-lasting Graves disease. Study outcomes and limitations: Among persistent patients, a larger number of public clonotypes were shared (about 2,800) than among newly diagnosed patients (just over 950). Persistent Graves' patients showed less TCR diversity than newly diagnosed ones. Few sampled subjects may have lowered accuracy.

CDR1 is GTSNPN and CDR2 is SVGIG in the germline V gene (reference sequence). The CDR3 spans 16 residues. V was clipped by 1 base and J by 3 bases, with 16 bases between them. As for time point: newly diagnosed GD, antithyroid drugs for less than 3 months. The TCR library was made from RNA that had been extracted from PBMCs in TRIzol. As for this clonotype: What it binds is not known.

Arm-PCR of CDR3 regions with iRepertoire HTBI primers generated TCR beta libraries. Original methodology: Analysis of the samples identified roughly 62 TRBV and roughly 13 TRBJ segments. One entry per CDR3 protein, called by TCRdb with MiXCR from the multiplex PCR reads. The V and J calls were determined by TCRdb, not by the authors. The table records some 250,000 distinct CDR3 sequences, about 18% of them present only once. This sequence originates from a female donor with Graves disease. The V and J genes are TRBV30 and TRBJ2-1; D unclear. The material was peripheral blood mononuclear cells (PBMCs), obtained at new diagnosis, from a patient treated with antithyroid drugs. The CDR3 DNA reads TGTGCCTGGAGTGACCCGGTCAGTAGGGTCTACAATGAGCAGTTCTTC. This translates into CAWSDPVSRVYNEQFF.